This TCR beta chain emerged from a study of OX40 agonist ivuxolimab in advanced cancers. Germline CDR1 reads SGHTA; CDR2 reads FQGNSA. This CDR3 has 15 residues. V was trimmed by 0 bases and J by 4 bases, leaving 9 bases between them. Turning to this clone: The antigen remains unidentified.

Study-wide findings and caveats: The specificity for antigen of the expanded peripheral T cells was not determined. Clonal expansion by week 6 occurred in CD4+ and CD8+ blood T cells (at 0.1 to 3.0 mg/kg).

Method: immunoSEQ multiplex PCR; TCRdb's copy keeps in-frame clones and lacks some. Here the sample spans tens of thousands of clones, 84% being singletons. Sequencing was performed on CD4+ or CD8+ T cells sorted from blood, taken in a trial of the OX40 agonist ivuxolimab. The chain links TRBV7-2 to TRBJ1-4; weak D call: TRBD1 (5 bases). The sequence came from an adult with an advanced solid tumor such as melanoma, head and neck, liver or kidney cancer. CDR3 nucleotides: TGTGCCAGCAGCTTAGCACAGGAGCTTAATGAAAAACTGTTTTTT. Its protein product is CASSLAQELNEKLFF.